In its sample, the clone carrying this T cell receptor beta chain was seen a few times. The CDR3 is 14 amino acids. The V and J ends lost 0 bases and 10 bases, in that order; junction bases with no gene match: 5. Germline V CDR1 and CDR2: LNHNV, YYDKDF (reference sequence). Source study methods: For nucleated cells, counts were estimated from reference gene primer amplification. Clones were read by immunoSEQ multiplex PCR, and TCRdb kept only the in-frame ones, dropping some. V and J calls and clone size are those listed in that table; D and trimming were worked out from the DNA. The sample lists about half a million clones; roughly 88% were seen once. The data stem from a study of blood T cell repertoires in COVID-19. Study-level background: Whether acute or convalescent, the COVID-19 samples came from the United States, Italy and Spain. From T cells, B-cell-depleted T cells, or PBMCs came the material, which was cDNA or gDNA.

The receptor was derived from a human donor in a cohort sampled during active COVID-19. The genes are TRBV15 and TRBJ2-1, with 8 nucleotides matching TRBD2. The sequencing input was peripheral blood. The CDR3 DNA sequence: TGTGCCACCAGCAGAGATCGGGGGGGAAACGAGCAGTTCTTC. It translates to CATSRDRGGNEQFF.